This T cell receptor beta chain was sequenced for a study of cytomegalovirus exposure and HLA in healthy donors. Repertoires were generated with immunoSEQ multiplex PCR, while TCRdb's copy carries only in-frame clones and drops some. Of about 160,000 clones listed, 96% are singletons. Trimming removed 2 bases from V and 0 bases from J, with 12 bases in between. CDR3 length: 16 residues. Germline V gene lookup returns CDR1 SGHAT and CDR2 FQNNGV. The sample consisted of PBMCs. The TCR comes from a woman younger than 30 in good health and CMV-seronegative. This chain uses TRBV11-2 with TRBJ2-3; a weak D match, TRBD2 (6 bases). CDR3 sequence reads: CASSLSSGGSTDTQYF. CDR3 coding DNA: TGTGCCAGCAGCTTAAGTAGCGGAGGAAGCACAGATACGCAGTATTTT. Full variable domain (missing parts from reference TRBV11-2 and TRBJ2-3): EAGVAQSPRYKIIEKRQSVAFWCNPISGHATLYWYQQILGQGPKLLIQFQNNGVVDDSQLPKDRFSAERLKGVDSTLKIQPAKLEDSAVYLCASSLSSGGSTDTQYFGPGTRLTVL.